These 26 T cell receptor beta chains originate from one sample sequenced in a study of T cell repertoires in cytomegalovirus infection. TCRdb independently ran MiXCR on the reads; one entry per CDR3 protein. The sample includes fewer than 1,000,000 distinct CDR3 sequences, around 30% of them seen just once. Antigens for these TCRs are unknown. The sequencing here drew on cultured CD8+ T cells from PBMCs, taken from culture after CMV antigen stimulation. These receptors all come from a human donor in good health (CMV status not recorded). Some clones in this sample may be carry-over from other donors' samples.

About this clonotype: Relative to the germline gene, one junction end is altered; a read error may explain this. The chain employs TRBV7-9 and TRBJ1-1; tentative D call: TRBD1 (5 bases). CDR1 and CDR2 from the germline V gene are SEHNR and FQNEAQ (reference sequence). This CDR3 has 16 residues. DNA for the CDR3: TGTGTCAGCAGCTTAGCGAGGTATGACAGAAACACTGAAGCTTTCTTT. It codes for CVSSLARYDRNTEAFF.

The DNA of the CDR3 is TGTGCCATCAGTGATAGGGGAGTC. Its protein is CAISDRGV. The chain combines TRBV10-3 with TRBJ2-7; TRBD1 is a possible D gene (5 bases). Germline values: CDR1 ENHRY, CDR2 SYGVKD. This CDR3 region has 8 residues.

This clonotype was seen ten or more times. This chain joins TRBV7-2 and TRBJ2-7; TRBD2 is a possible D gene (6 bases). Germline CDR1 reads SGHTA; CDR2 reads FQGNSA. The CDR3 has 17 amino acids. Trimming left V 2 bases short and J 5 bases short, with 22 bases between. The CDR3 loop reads CASSLFPPGVVGDEQYV. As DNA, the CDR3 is TGTGCCAGCAGCTTATTTCCACCGGGGGTAGTAGGGGACGAGCAGTACGTC.

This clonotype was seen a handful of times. This CDR3 is CASAVGSSYNEQFF. For the CDR3, the DNA is TGCGCCAGTGCCGTGGGAAGCTCCTACAATGAGCAGTTCTTC. The chain recombines TRBV4-1 with TRBJ2-1; D not resolved. The germline gives CDR1 MGHRA, CDR2 YSYEKL. V was shortened by 9 bases and J by 0 bases, with 12 bases between the two germline ends. This CDR3 has 14 residues.

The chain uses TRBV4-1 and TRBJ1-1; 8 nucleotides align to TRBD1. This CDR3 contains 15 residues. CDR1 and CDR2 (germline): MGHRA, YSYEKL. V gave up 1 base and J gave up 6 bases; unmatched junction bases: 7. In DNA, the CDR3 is TGCGCCAGCAGCCAAGGACAGGGGCTTCGGGCTGAAGCTTTCTTT. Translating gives CASSQGQGLRAEAFF.

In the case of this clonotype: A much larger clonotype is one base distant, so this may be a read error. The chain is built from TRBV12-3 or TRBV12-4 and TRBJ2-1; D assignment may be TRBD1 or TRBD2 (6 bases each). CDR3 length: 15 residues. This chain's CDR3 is CAGSLYGGNYNEQFF. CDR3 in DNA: TGTGCCGGCAGTTTATACGGGGGCAATTACAATGAGCAGTTCTTC.

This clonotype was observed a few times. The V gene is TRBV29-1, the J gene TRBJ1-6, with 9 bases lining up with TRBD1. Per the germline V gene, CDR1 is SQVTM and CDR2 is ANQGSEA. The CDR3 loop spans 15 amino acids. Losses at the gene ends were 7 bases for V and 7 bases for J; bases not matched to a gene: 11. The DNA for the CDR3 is TGCAGCGGTACCCGGGACAGGGTGGAGAATTCACCCCTCCACTTT. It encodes CSGTRDRVENSPLHF.

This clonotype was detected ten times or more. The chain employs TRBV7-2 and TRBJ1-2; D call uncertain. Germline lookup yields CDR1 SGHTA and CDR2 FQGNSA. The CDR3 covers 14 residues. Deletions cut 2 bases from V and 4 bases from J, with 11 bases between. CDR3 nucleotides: TGTGCCAGCAGCTTATTGAGCGGTAGCTATGGCTACACCTTC. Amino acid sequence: CASSLLSGSYGYTF.

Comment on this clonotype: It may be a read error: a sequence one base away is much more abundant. CDR3: CASSPGVGSYSNQPQHF. CDR3 in DNA: TGTGCCAGCAGCCCCGGGGTGGGCTCTTATAGCAATCAGCCCCAGCATTTT. The chain recombines TRBV7-8 with TRBJ1-5; D gene unclear. The CDR3 is 17 amino acids. V lost 5 bases and J lost 0, with 17 bases in between. Germline V lookup: CDR1 SGHVS, CDR2 FQNEAQ.

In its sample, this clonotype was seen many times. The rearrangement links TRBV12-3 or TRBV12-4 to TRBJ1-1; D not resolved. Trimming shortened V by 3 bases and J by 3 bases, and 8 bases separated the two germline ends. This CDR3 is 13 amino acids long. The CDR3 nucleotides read TGTGCCAGCAGTTTCCGCAGTTACACTGAAGCTTTCTTT. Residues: CASSFRSYTEAFF.

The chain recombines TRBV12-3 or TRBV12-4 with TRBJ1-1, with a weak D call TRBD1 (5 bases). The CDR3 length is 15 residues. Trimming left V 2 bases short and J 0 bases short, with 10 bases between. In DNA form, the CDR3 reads TGTGCCAGCAGTTTATTTGGGACGATGAACACTGAAGCTTTCTTT. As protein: CASSLFGTMNTEAFF.

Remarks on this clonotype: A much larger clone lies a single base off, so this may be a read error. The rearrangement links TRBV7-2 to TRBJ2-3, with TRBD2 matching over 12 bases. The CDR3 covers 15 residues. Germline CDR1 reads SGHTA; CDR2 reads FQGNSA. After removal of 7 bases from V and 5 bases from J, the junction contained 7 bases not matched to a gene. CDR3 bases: TGTGCCAGCAACATACTAGCGGGGGGTGTAGATACGCAGTATTTT. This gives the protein CASNILAGGVDTQYF.

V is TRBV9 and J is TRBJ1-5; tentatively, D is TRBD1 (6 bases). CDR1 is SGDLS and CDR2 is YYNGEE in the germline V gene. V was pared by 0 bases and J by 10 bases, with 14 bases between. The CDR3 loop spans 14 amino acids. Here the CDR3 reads CASSVEGGGQPQHF. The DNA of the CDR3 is TGTGCCAGCAGCGTAGAAGGGGGGGGTCAACCCCAGCATTTT.

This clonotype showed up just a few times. CDR3: CASSQEGRDRAGYTF. The CDR3 nucleotides read TGCGCCAGCAGCCAAGAAGGACGGGACAGGGCAGGCTACACCTTC. This chain uses TRBV4-1 with TRBJ1-2; 9 bases line up with TRBD1. CDR1 is MGHRA and CDR2 is YSYEKL in the germline V gene. CDR3 length: 15 residues. V dropped 0 bases and J dropped 8; count of bases not matched to a gene: 7.

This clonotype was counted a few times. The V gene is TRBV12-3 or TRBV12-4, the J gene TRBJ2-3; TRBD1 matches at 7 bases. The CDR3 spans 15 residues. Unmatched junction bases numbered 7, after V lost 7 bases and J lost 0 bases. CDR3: CASIADRTSTDTQYF. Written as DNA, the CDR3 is TGTGCCAGCATCGCGGACAGGACTAGCACAGATACGCAGTATTTT.

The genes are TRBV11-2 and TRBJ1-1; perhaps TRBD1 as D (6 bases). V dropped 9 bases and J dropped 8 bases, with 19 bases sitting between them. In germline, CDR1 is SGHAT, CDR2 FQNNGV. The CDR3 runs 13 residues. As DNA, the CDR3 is TGTGCCAGTCGCACCGGGACACAGAAAGAAGCTTTCTTT. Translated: CASRTGTQKEAFF. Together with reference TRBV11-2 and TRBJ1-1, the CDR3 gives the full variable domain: EAGVAQSPRYKIIEKRQSVAFWCNPISGHATLYWYQQILGQGPKLLIQFQNNGVVDDSQLPKDRFSAERLKGVDSTLKIQPAKLEDSAVYLCASRTGTQKEAFFGQGTRLTVV.

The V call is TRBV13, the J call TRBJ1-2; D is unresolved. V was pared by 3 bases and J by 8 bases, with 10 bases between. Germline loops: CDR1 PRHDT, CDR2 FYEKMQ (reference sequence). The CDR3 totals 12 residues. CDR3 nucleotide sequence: TGTGCCAGCAGCTTGGTGTCCCTAGGCTACACCTTC. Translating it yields CASSLVSLGYTF.

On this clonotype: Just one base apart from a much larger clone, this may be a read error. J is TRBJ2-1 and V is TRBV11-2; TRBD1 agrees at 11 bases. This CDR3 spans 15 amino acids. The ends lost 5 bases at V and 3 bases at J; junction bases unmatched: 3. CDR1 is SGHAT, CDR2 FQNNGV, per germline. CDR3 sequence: CASSEGQGVYNEQFF. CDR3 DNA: TGTGCCAGCAGCGAGGGACAGGGGGTCTACAATGAGCAGTTCTTC.

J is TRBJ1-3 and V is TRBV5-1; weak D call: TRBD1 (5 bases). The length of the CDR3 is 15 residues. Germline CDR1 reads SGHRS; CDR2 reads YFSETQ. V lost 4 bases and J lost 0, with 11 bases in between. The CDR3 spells CASSPTDSSGNTIYF. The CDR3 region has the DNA TGCGCCAGCAGCCCGACAGACTCCTCTGGAAACACCATATATTTT.

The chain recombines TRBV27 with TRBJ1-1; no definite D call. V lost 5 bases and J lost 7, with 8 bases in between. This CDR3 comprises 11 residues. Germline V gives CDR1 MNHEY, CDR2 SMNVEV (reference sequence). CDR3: CASSETGEAFF. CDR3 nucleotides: TGTGCCAGCAGTGAAACGGGTGAAGCTTTCTTT.

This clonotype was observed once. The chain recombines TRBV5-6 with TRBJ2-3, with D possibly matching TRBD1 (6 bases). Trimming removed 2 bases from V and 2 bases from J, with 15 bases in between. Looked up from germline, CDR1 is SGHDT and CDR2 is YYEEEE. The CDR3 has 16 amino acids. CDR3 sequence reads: CASSFTGTRYTDTQYF. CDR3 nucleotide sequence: TGTGCCAGCAGCTTTACCGGGACAAGATACACAGATACGCAGTATTTT.

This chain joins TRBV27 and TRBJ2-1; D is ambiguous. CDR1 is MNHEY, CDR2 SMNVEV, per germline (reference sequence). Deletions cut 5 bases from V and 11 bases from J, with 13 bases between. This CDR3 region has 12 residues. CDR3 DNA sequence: TGTGCCAGCAGTCCGAGGACGGTCCAGCAGTTCTTC. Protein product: CASSPRTVQQFF.

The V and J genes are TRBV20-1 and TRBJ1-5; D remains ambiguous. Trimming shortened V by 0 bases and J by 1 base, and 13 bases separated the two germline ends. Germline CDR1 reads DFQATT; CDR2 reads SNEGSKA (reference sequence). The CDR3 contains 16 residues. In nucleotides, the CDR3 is TGCAGTGCTAGAGATATGGGATGGGGAAGCAATCAGCCCCAGCATTTT. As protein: CSARDMGWGSNQPQHF.

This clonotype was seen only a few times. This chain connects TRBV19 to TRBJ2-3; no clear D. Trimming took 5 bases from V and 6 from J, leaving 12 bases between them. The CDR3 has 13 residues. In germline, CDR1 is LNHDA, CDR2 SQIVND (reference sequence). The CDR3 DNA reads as TGTGCCAGTAGTCGAAGGGAATCGGATACGCAGTATTTT. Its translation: CASSRRESDTQYF.

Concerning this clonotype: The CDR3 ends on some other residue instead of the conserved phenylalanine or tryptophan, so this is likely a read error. The CDR3 coding sequence is TGTGCCAGCAGCCCGGGACACGCGAGTGAAGCTTTCCTT. Its translation is CASSPGHASEAFL. The V call is TRBV12-3 or TRBV12-4, the J call TRBJ1-1, with D perhaps matching TRBD1 (6 bases). CDR3 length equals 13 residues. V lost 6 bases, J lost 7 bases, and 15 bases lay in between.

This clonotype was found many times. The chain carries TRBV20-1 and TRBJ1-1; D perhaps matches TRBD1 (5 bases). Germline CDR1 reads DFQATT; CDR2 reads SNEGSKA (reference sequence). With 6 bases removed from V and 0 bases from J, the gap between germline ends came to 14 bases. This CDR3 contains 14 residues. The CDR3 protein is CSATLQVLNTEAFF. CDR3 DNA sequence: TGCAGTGCAACCCTACAGGTCCTGAACACTGAAGCTTTCTTT.